Listed here is a single T cell receptor (beta chain). Its specificity is not known. These data are taken from a study of shared clonotypes between healthy human individuals. Regarding the study as a whole: Clonotype sharing levels among donors were expected to vary with sequencing depth. Generally, naive subsets (rather than memory subsets) showed larger estimated richness. Clonotypes that were shared across a handful of donors made up approximately 5% of naive CD4 clonotypes.

CD4+ cells underwent separation, giving CD45RA+ naive and CD45RA-negative memory subsets. Sequenced by immunoSEQ multiplex PCR; TCRdb stores in-frame clones only, minus some. The sample contains some 2.1 million clones, 90% to 95% of which appear only once. The sequence came from a man aged 18 to 29 in good health. Sequencing was carried out using naive CD4+ T cells sorted from blood. Subset in this sample: CD45RA+ positively selected.

The CDR3 DNA reads as TGTGCCAGCAGACCGCGGAACCACAGGGTCCATGAGCAGTTCTTC. This gives the protein CASRPRNHRVHEQFF. The rearrangement joins TRBV25-1 to TRBJ2-1, with a weak D call TRBD1 (6 bases). The CDR3 loop spans 15 amino acids. Germline assignment: CDR1 MGHDK and CDR2 SYGVNS. V was cut by 6 bases and J by 8 bases, with 20 bases left in between. Drawing the rest from reference TRBV25-1 and TRBJ2-1, the complete variable domain is EADIYQTPRYLVIGTGKKITLECSQTMGHDKMYWYQQDPGMELHLIHYSYGVNSTEKGDLSSESTVSRIRTEHFPLTLESARPSHTSQYLCASRPRNHRVHEQFFGPGTRLTVL.